These T cell receptor beta chains were read from a single sample in a study of blood T cell repertoires in COVID-19. Clones were sequenced by immunoSEQ multiplex PCR, and TCRdb holds only the in-frame ones, with some missing. Here the sample spans roughly 150,000 clones, about four fifths being singletons. Sequencing was done on a sample of PBMCs or T cells enriched from blood (not recorded which). All receptors come from a man aged 55-75 years who had recovered from COVID-19. The CDR3 runs from the conserved cysteine through the conserved F or W. A D gene is named only where the DNA matches it firmly. Some rows have no size entry. The others give once, few or many, or a class for an expanded clone.

clone size | J gene | D gene | V gene | CDR3 DNA | CDR3 protein
NA | TRBJ1-5 | NA | TRBV2 | TGTGCCAGCAGCAAACAGGGAGATCAGCCCCAGCATTTT | CASSKQGDQPQHF
NA | TRBJ2-7 | TRBD1 | TRBV5-5 | TGTGCCAGCACCCTAAACTTAGGGACAGGCTACGAGCAGTACTTC | CASTLNLGTGYEQYF
NA | TRBJ2-1 | TRBD2 | TRBV7-6 | TGTGCCAGCAGCCAAAGAGGGACTAGCGGGGGGGACTACAATGAGCAGTTCTTC | CASSQRGTSGGDYNEQFF
NA | TRBJ1-4 | NA | TRBV5-6 | TGTGCCAGCAGCTTCAGCCTTGGTCCAGGGCGGAAACTGTTTTTT | CASSFSLGPGRKLFF
NA | TRBJ2-7 | NA | TRBV27 | TGTGCCAGCAGTTCCCCCTACAGGGCCCCCTACGAGCAGTACTTC | CASSSPYRAPYEQYF
NA | TRBJ2-1 | TRBD1 | TRBV7-9 | TGTGCCAGCAGCACCCAGGGACAGGGCTTAGCCCATGAGCAGTTCTTC | CASSTQGQGLAHEQFF
NA | TRBJ2-5 | NA | TRBV7-3 | TGTGCCAGCAGCTTAGTGAGGGGGGAGACCCAGTACTTC | CASSLVRGETQYF
NA | TRBJ2-7 | TRBD1 | TRBV29-1 | TGCAGCGTGAGGACAGGGACCTACGAGCAGTACTTC | CSVRTGTYEQYF
NA | TRBJ1-4 | NA | TRBV14 | TGTGCCAGCAGCCCTTCCAGGGTTGCAAAACTGTTTTTT | CASSPSRVAKLFF
NA | TRBJ2-7 | NA | TRBV4-1 | TGCGCCAGCAGCCAAGGACAGGCTGAAGCCTACGAGCAGTACTTC | CASSQGQAEAYEQYF
NA | TRBJ2-3 | TRBD2 | TRBV15 | TGTGCCACCAGCAGATCCCCCCCTCGGACTAGCGGGGTGGTAGATACGCAGTATTTT | CATSRSPPRTSGVVDTQYF
NA | TRBJ1-6 | NA | TRBV19 | TGTGCCAGTAGTGTCAAACAGGGATCACCCCTCCACTTT | CASSVKQGSPLHF
NA | TRBJ1-6 | NA | TRBV3-1/TRBV3-2 | TGTGCCAGCAGCCGGGACACTTATAATTCACCCCTCCACTTT | CASSRDTYNSPLHF
NA | TRBJ1-5 | NA | TRBV6-6 | TGTGCCAGCAGTCCACTCAGACAGTTTCCTAGCAATCAGCCCCAGCATTTT | CASSPLRQFPSNQPQHF
NA | TRBJ2-5 | TRBD2 | TRBV10-3 | TGTGCCATCAGACCGGGACTAGCGGGAAAAGAGACCCAGTACTTC | CAIRPGLAGKETQYF
many | TRBJ2-7 | NA | TRBV19 | TGTGCCAGTAGTATAGATGGCTTTGGGCAGGGGCCGTACGAGCAGTACTTC | CASSIDGFGQGPYEQYF
NA | TRBJ2-2 | NA | TRBV28 | TGTGCCATCGATCAGGGAATGGGGGGGGAGCTGTTTTTT | CAIDQGMGGELFF
NA | TRBJ1-1 | TRBD1 | TRBV27 | TGTGCCAGCAGACCGGGACAGGGAAACACTGAAGCTTTCTTT | CASRPGQGNTEAFF